These 12 T cell receptor beta chains share one sample of origin, sequenced in a study of radiation and T cells in renal cell carcinoma. Documented time point: blood 4 weeks post-SBRT, at nephrectomy. Treatment indicated: 15 Gy SBRT to primary tumor, nephrectomy 4 weeks later. Only in-frame clones appear in the TCRdb table, and some are missing; sequencing was by immunoSEQ multiplex PCR. The table shows about 100,000 clones, with around 80% occurring only once. The source was blood, collected from a patient whose treatment included radiotherapy and nephrectomy. These receptors came from a man aged 60-69 years with renal cell carcinoma.

This clone has at least ten counts. This chain uses TRBV27 with TRBJ2-2; D is unresolved. Per germline, CDR1 MNHEY and CDR2 SMNVEV (reference sequence). The CDR3 runs to 16 residues. Trimming shortened V by 4 bases and J by 0 bases, and 12 bases separated the two germline ends. CDR3 region: CASSWARHANTGELFF. As DNA, the CDR3 is TGTGCCAGCAGTTGGGCCCGTCACGCGAACACCGGGGAGCTGTTTTTT.

The gene calls are TRBV27 and TRBJ2-3; D is unresolved. Trimming pared 1 base from V and 2 bases from J, leaving 4 bases between. Germline CDR1 reads MNHEY; CDR2 reads SMNVEV (reference sequence). The CDR3 runs 13 residues. The CDR3 region is CASSLYYTDTQYF. The CDR3 DNA reads as TGTGCCAGCAGTTTATATTACACAGATACGCAGTATTTT.

This clone was picked up a small number of times. This sequence joins TRBV4-2 and TRBJ1-2, with TRBD1 identical over 9 bases. J lost 3 bases, V lost 3 bases, and 5 bases had no gene match. The CDR3 runs to 15 residues. Germline V gene data show CDR1 as LGHNA and CDR2 as YNFKEQ. The CDR3 DNA reads TGTGCCAGCAGCCAGCCGCGGACAGGGGACTATGGCTACACCTTC. As protein: CASSQPRTGDYGYTF.

V and J are TRBV5-3 and TRBJ2-5; no clear D gene. TRBV5-3 is an ORF; its function is uncertain. V was cut by 0 bases and J by 4 bases, with 7 bases left in between. The CDR3 is 13 residues long. The chain's CDR3 is CARSLARRETQYF. The CDR3 DNA sequence: TGTGCCAGAAGCTTGGCGAGGCGAGAGACCCAGTACTTC.

This chain connects TRBV27 to TRBJ2-7, with unresolved D. Trimming took 3 bases from V and 4 from J, leaving 10 bases between them. In germline, CDR1 is MNHEY, CDR2 SMNVEV (reference sequence). The length of the CDR3 is 13 residues. The CDR3 nucleotides read TGTGCCAGCAGTTTGACGAGAGGATACGAGCAGTACTTC. It specifies CASSLTRGYEQYF.

The chain joins TRBV15 to TRBJ1-5, with unresolved D. This CDR3 is 14 amino acids long. V dropped 3 bases and J dropped 0 bases, with 6 bases sitting between them. Germline V gives CDR1 LNHNV, CDR2 YYDKDF (reference sequence). The CDR3 DNA reads as TGTGCCACCAGCAGTGGGGATAGCAATCAGCCCCAGCATTTT. Its protein is CATSSGDSNQPQHF.

This rearrangement joins TRBV28 to TRBJ1-1, with a weak D call TRBD1 (5 bases). There are 15 residues in the CDR3. V was clipped by 6 bases and J by 2 bases, with 16 bases between them. The germline V gene has CDR1 MDHEN and CDR2 SYDVKM. CDR3 residues: CASSQGREPNTEAFF. The CDR3 DNA follows: TGTGCCAGCAGCCAGGGCCGGGAGCCTAACACTGAAGCTTTCTTT. The whole variable domain, filled in from reference TRBV28 and TRBJ1-1, reads DVKVTQSSRYLVKRTGEKVFLECVQDMDHENMFWYRQDPGLGLRLIYFSYDVKMKEKGDIPEGYSVSREKKERFSLILESASTNQTSMYLCASSQGREPNTEAFFGQGTRLTVV.

The V gene is TRBV6-6, the J gene TRBJ2-2, with D perhaps matching TRBD1 (5 bases). With 0 bases removed from V and 4 bases from J, the gap between germline ends came to 6 bases. The germline gives CDR1 MNHNY, CDR2 SVGAGI (reference sequence). The CDR3 has 14 amino acids. The CDR3 reads CASSYSGPTGELFF. The CDR3 coding sequence is TGTGCCAGCAGTTACTCGGGGCCCACCGGGGAGCTGTTTTTT.

This clone occurred once. The J gene is TRBJ1-4, the V gene TRBV7-6, with 8 bases lining up with TRBD1. The CDR3 has 15 amino acids. Trimming cost V 5 bases and J 7 bases; bases outside gene matches: 9. In germline, CDR1 is SGHVS, CDR2 FNYEAQ. CDR3 in amino acids: CASSGQGGVFEKLFF. For the CDR3, the DNA is TGTGCCAGCAGCGGACAGGGAGGGGTCTTTGAAAAACTGTTTTTT.

This clone was seen more than once but under ten times. This chain links TRBV7-9 with TRBJ1-2; D is uncertain. Germline CDR1 reads SEHNR; CDR2 reads FQNEAQ (reference sequence). The ends were cut back, 5 bases at V and 0 bases at J, with 10 bases in the middle. The CDR3 has 14 residues. In nucleotides, the CDR3 is TGTGCCAGCAGCCCGGGGAGCGCTAACTATGGCTACACCTTC. This encodes CASSPGSANYGYTF.

This clone has more than one count but fewer than ten. This chain joins TRBV30 and TRBJ1-5, with 9 bases lining up with TRBD1. Germline V lookup: CDR1 GTSNPN, CDR2 SVGIG (reference sequence). J gave up 16 bases and V 2 bases, and 6 bases lay outside the gene matches. The CDR3 runs 11 residues. The CDR3 reads CAWSRGQGRHF. The CDR3 DNA reads as TGTGCCTGGAGTCGGGGACAGGGTAGACATTTT. The full variable domain, rest sourced from reference TRBV30 and TRBJ1-5, is SQTIHQWPATLVQPVGSPLSLECTVEGTSNPNLYWYRQAAGRGLQLLFYSVGIGQISSEVPQNLSASRPQDRQFILSSKKLLLSDSGFYLCAWSRGQGRHFGDGTRLSIL.

This clone was counted a few times. The V call is TRBV28, the J call TRBJ1-1; 10 nucleotides agree with TRBD1. Germline lookup yields CDR1 MDHEN and CDR2 SYDVKM. CDR3 length: 15 amino acids. V shed 5 bases and J 6 bases; nucleotides not matched to a gene: 9. CDR3 nucleotides: TGTGCCAGCAGTCCCCGGGGACAGGGGAGGGCTGAAGCTTTCTTT. Protein: CASSPRGQGRAEAFF.